Below are 22 T cell receptor beta chains sequenced from a single sample in a study of blood T cell repertoires in COVID-19. TCRdb keeps only in-frame clones here, not all; method: immunoSEQ multiplex PCR. Altogether around 100,000 clones are present, 80% being singletons, with the ten largest covering 9.5% to 13%. Sequenced: peripheral blood. The receptors originated from a woman between 65 and 79 years old with acute or convalescent COVID-19.

The chain combines TRBV6-6 with TRBJ1-2; D not certain. V lost 7 bases to trimming and J lost 8 bases, with 20 bases between them. Germline V gene data show CDR1 as MNHNY and CDR2 as SVGAGI (reference sequence). This CDR3 spans 14 amino acids. Here the CDR3 reads CASTSLALGEGYTF. CDR3 coding DNA: TGTGCCAGCACCTCTTTGGCCCTCGGAGAGGGCTACACCTTC.

This clone was detected a few times. The rearrangement links TRBV6-2 or TRBV6-3 to TRBJ1-1; the match to TRBD1 covers 7 bases. The V gene end was trimmed by 3 bases and the J gene end by 0 bases; junction bases not matched to a gene: 4. From germline, CDR1 is MNHEY and CDR2 SVGEGT. The CDR3 length is 15 residues. The CDR3 DNA follows: TGTGCCAGCAGTTATGGGACAGAGATGAACACTGAAGCTTTCTTT. It yields the protein CASSYGTEMNTEAFF.

This chain uses TRBV28 with TRBJ1-3; D perhaps matches TRBD1 (6 bases). This CDR3 contains 15 residues. Between the trimmed V and J ends, which lost 3 bases and 1 base, there was a span of 10 bases. The germline CDR1 and CDR2 sequences are MDHEN and SYDVKM. This CDR3 reads CASSFPDSSGNTIYF. The CDR3, as DNA: TGTGCCAGCAGTTTCCCGGACAGTTCTGGAAACACCATATATTTT.

This chain links TRBV6-5 with TRBJ2-1, with 13 bases aligning to TRBD2. The length of the CDR3 is 14 residues. The V and J ends lost 8 bases and 4 bases, in that order; junction bases with no gene match: 2. Germline V lookup: CDR1 MNHEY, CDR2 SVGAGI. The chain's CDR3 is CASRLAGGYNEQFF. CDR3 bases: TGTGCCAGCCGACTAGCGGGGGGATACAATGAGCAGTTCTTC.

This chain joins TRBV5-8 and TRBJ1-1; D gene uncertain. This CDR3 has 13 amino acids. CDR1 SGHTS and CDR2 YDEGEE come from the germline V gene. V was trimmed by 10 bases and J by 1 base, leaving 14 bases between them. The CDR3 protein is CAVRGRGNTEAFF. CDR3 coding DNA: TGTGCCGTAAGAGGGAGAGGGAACACTGAAGCTTTCTTT.

This clone was seen a single time. The rearrangement uses TRBV5-1 and TRBJ1-1, with D unresolved. Trimming pared 2 bases from V and 0 bases from J, leaving 5 bases between. CDR1 is SGHRS and CDR2 is YFSETQ in the germline V gene. CDR3 length: 13 residues. The CDR3 loop is CASSFSVNTEAFF. In nucleotides, the CDR3 is TGCGCCAGCAGCTTTTCCGTGAACACTGAAGCTTTCTTT.

This clone was picked up a small number of times. The chain combines TRBV10-3 with TRBJ2-1; possible D gene TRBD2, 6 bases. CDR3 length: 15 residues. The V gene's germline CDR1 is ENHRY and CDR2 SYGVKD. Trimming cost V 4 bases and J 7 bases, with 17 bases left between them. CDR3 protein: CAISGPGGSDNEQFF. The CDR3 DNA follows: TGTGCCATCAGTGGCCCTGGGGGGAGCGATAATGAGCAGTTCTTC.

V usage is TRBV5-1 and J usage is TRBJ1-2; 7 bases line up with TRBD1. J was trimmed by 6 bases and V by 2 bases; bases with no gene match: 4. The CDR3 runs to 13 residues. Germline loops: CDR1 SGHRS, CDR2 YFSETQ. CDR3 nucleotide sequence: TGCGCCAGCAGCTTACAGGGGCGGGATGGCTACACCTTC. This gives the protein CASSLQGRDGYTF.

The V and J genes are TRBV11-2 and TRBJ1-2; the match to TRBD1 covers 8 bases. V lost 5 bases and J lost 2; bases outside the gene matches: 10. The CDR3 has 16 residues. Germline V gives CDR1 SGHAT, CDR2 FQNNGV. CDR3 nucleotide sequence: TGTGCCAGCAGCCCCAGCCCACAGGGGGGAAACTATGGCTACACCTTC. Translating it yields CASSPSPQGGNYGYTF.

In its sample, this clone was seen a few times. The gene calls are TRBV11-2 and TRBJ1-5; the D is unclear. Trimming left V 0 bases short and J 6 bases short, with 15 bases between. The CDR3 runs 16 residues. Germline lookup yields CDR1 SGHAT and CDR2 FQNNGV. DNA of the CDR3: TGTGCCAGCAGCTTAGATCTTATCAGCGGAGGTCAGCCCCAGCATTTT. The encoded protein is CASSLDLISGGQPQHF.

The chain couples TRBV28 to TRBJ2-2, with 7 bases matching TRBD1. This CDR3 comprises 12 residues. Germline loops: CDR1 MDHEN, CDR2 SYDVKM. The V gene end was trimmed by 11 bases and the J gene end by 5 bases; junction bases not matched to a gene: 5. Written as DNA, the CDR3 is TGTGCCTCTACAGGGGATACCGGGGAGCTGTTTTTT. It is translated as CASTGDTGELFF.

This clone was seen only a few times. V usage is TRBV5-1 and J usage is TRBJ2-5; 9 bases are a match to TRBD1. Germline CDR1 is SGHRS and CDR2 is YFSETQ. V trimming: 0 bases; J trimming: 5 bases; junction bases outside the gene matches: 8. There are 16 residues in the CDR3. The CDR3 reads CASSLGSTGGAETQYF. The CDR3 DNA sequence: TGCGCCAGCAGCTTGGGGTCAACAGGGGGCGCGGAGACCCAGTACTTC.

DNA for the CDR3: TGTGCCAGCAGTTATTACAGGTTTACGAGGAGTGAAGCTTTCTTT. Protein: CASSYYRFTRSEAFF. V is TRBV6-2 or TRBV6-3 and J is TRBJ1-1, with D maybe TRBD1 (5 bases). With 3 bases removed from V and 7 bases from J, the gap between germline ends came to 18 bases. Germline loops: CDR1 MNHEY, CDR2 SVGEGT. This CDR3 comprises 15 residues.

The rearrangement joins TRBV2 to TRBJ1-3; 8 bases line up with TRBD1. V shed 4 bases, J shed 4 bases, and the junction held 6 bases outside the gene matches. The CDR3 contains 15 residues. The V gene's germline CDR1 is SNHLY and CDR2 FYNNEI. In nucleotides, the CDR3 is TGTGCCAGCAGTGTAGACAGGGGAAAAGGAAACACCATATATTTT. Its protein is CASSVDRGKGNTIYF. The entire variable domain, with the rest obtained from reference TRBV2 and TRBJ1-3, is as follows: EPEVTQTPSHQVTQMGQEVILRCVPISNHLYFYWYRQILGQKVEFLVSFYNNEISEKSEIFDDQFSVERPDGSNFTLKIRSTKLEDSAMYFCASSVDRGKGNTIYFGEGSWLTVV.

The V gene is TRBV28, the J gene TRBJ1-6; 8 bases align to TRBD1. This CDR3 contains 14 residues. Germline V gene lookup returns CDR1 MDHEN and CDR2 SYDVKM. The junction had 2 bases not matched to a gene; V was cut back by 5 bases and J by 5 bases. The CDR3 nucleotides read TGTGCCAGCAGTCTGGACAGGGATAATTCACCCCTCCACTTT. Its translation is CASSLDRDNSPLHF. Full variable domain (remainder filled in from reference TRBV28 and TRBJ1-6): DVKVTQSSRYLVKRTGEKVFLECVQDMDHENMFWYRQDPGLGLRLIYFSYDVKMKEKGDIPEGYSVSREKKERFSLILESASTNQTSMYLCASSLDRDNSPLHFGNGTRLTVT.

V is TRBV5-6 and J is TRBJ1-5; tentatively, D is TRBD1 (5 bases). V lost 3 bases and J lost 4, with 17 bases in between. This CDR3 has 16 amino acids. Germline V gene data show CDR1 as SGHDT and CDR2 as YYEEEE. In DNA form, the CDR3 reads TGTGCCAGCAGCTCTCACTTAGGACAATCAAATCAGCCCCAGCATTTT. Translated: CASSSHLGQSNQPQHF.

V usage is TRBV7-9 and J usage is TRBJ1-5, with D possibly TRBD1 on 5 matching bases. V shed 5 bases and J shed 4 bases, with 6 bases lying between them. This CDR3 contains 12 residues. Germline assignment: CDR1 SEHNR and CDR2 FQNEAQ (reference sequence). CDR3 region: CASSAGNQPQHF. DNA for the CDR3: TGTGCCAGCAGCGCAGGGAATCAGCCCCAGCATTTT.

V and J are TRBV6-5 and TRBJ1-1; D is ambiguous. This CDR3 comprises 14 residues. V lost 5 bases and J 1 base, leaving 11 bases between the germline ends. Germline V gene data show CDR1 as MNHEY and CDR2 as SVGAGI. The CDR3 loop is CASSLTLTNTEAFF. The DNA for the CDR3 is TGTGCCAGCAGTCTGACACTTACGAACACTGAAGCTTTCTTT.

The CDR3 DNA follows: TGTGCCATCAGTGAGTCAGAGAATCAGCCCCAGCATTTT. It specifies CAISESENQPQHF. V is TRBV10-3 and J is TRBJ1-5; D not certain. V was pared by 0 bases and J by 4 bases, with 4 bases between. Germline CDR1 reads ENHRY; CDR2 reads SYGVKD. This CDR3 is 13 amino acids long.

V usage is TRBV7-2 and J usage is TRBJ1-1; no clear D gene. The germline V and J ends were trimmed by 7 bases and 4 bases, with 16 bases remaining between them. This CDR3 has 14 residues. CDR1 is SGHTA and CDR2 is FQGNSA in the germline V gene. As DNA, the CDR3 is TGTGCCAGCAAAAGAGGAGGCAGGCCCACTGAAGCTTTCTTT. This codes for CASKRGGRPTEAFF.

The CDR3 sequence is CSVIEGAEAFF. In DNA form, the CDR3 reads TGCAGCGTTATCGAGGGAGCTGAAGCTTTCTTT. The J gene is TRBJ1-1, the V gene TRBV29-1, with D unclear. This CDR3 is 11 amino acids long. V was trimmed by 5 bases and J by 6 bases, leaving 10 bases between them. Per germline, CDR1 SQVTM and CDR2 ANQGSEA. Supplemented by reference TRBV29-1 and TRBJ1-1, the full variable domain reads SAVISQKPSRDICQRGTSLTIQCQVDSQVTMMFWYRQQPGQSLTLIATANQGSEATYESGFVIDKFPISRPNLTFSTLTVSNMSPEDSSIYLCSVIEGAEAFFGQGTRLTVV.

This clone was found a few times. The chain has TRBV11-2 and TRBJ2-7, with 9 bases identical to TRBD2. This CDR3 comprises 15 residues. Germline assignment: CDR1 SGHAT and CDR2 FQNNGV. J lost 6 bases, V lost 2 bases, and 8 bases had no gene match. The CDR3 reads CASSLMASGDGEQYV. In nucleotides, the CDR3 is TGTGCCAGCAGCTTAATGGCTAGCGGGGACGGCGAGCAGTACGTC.